This TCR beta chain was found in a study of blood T cell repertoires in COVID-19. In the study overall: Sample material is recorded as cDNA or gDNA derived from T cells, B-cell-depleted T cells, or PBMCs.

The V segment lost 7 bases and the J segment 7 bases; nucleotides outside the gene matches: 11. The CDR3 is made up of 16 amino acids. Germline V gives CDR1 SNHLY, CDR2 FYNNEI. Membership in each cohort depended on participant-reported clinical history. Original handling: Estimates of nucleated cell counts were drawn from the amplification of reference gene primers. Sequencing was performed with immunoSEQ multiplex PCR; in TCRdb, only in-frame clones are kept and a portion is missing. The V and J calls and the clone size are those of that table, but D and trimming were determined from the DNA. The sample has some 270,000 clones, about nine tenths seen once.

This clonotype was sampled from a woman between 40 and 55 years old who had recovered from COVID-19. The chain combines TRBV2 with TRBJ2-1; 12 positions agree with TRBD2. Sequenced: PBMCs or T cells enriched from blood (not recorded which). The CDR3 DNA follows: TGTGCCAGCACTCCCTCTCTAGCGGGGGGGGTTAATGAGCAGTTCTTC. Residues: CASTPSLAGGVNEQFF.